Below are 3 T cell receptor beta chains sequenced from a single sample in a study of cytomegalovirus exposure and HLA in healthy donors. PCR employed 60 Vbeta and 13 Jbeta primers. Generated by immunoSEQ multiplex PCR, the TCRdb table keeps only in-frame clones and is missing some. Here the sample spans fewer than 200,000 clones, more than 80% being singletons. The sequenced material came from PBMCs. The receptors originated from a woman in her 30s in good health and CMV-seropositive.

This clone has a single count. The chain couples TRBV6-5 to TRBJ1-2; D is possibly TRBD1 (6 bases). CDR3 length: 15 amino acids. Per germline, CDR1 MNHEY and CDR2 SVGAGI. V lost 0 bases and J lost 8, with 16 bases in between. The CDR3: CASSYSNRVERGYTF. DNA of the CDR3: TGTGCCAGCAGTTACTCGAACAGGGTGGAGAGGGGCTACACCTTC.

The chain uses TRBV4-3 and TRBJ2-1, with 8 nucleotides matching TRBD1. CDR1 and CDR2 from the germline V gene are LGHNA and YSLEER. The J segment lost 0 bases and the V segment lost 5 bases, leaving 6 bases of the junction unmatched. The CDR3 sequence is 16 residues long. CDR3 sequence (DNA): TGCGCCAGCAGCGATCGGACAGGGAGCTCCTACAATGAGCAGTTCTTC. Protein product: CASSDRTGSSYNEQFF.

The rearrangement uses TRBV6-4 and TRBJ1-1; no definite D call. Per the germline V gene, CDR1 is MRHNA and CDR2 is SNTAGT. The ends were cut back, 2 bases at V and 4 bases at J, with 11 bases in the middle. This CDR3 has 14 residues. The chain's CDR3 is CASSDTLGGTEAFF. Here the CDR3 DNA reads TGTGCCAGCAGTGACACGCTTGGAGGCACTGAAGCTTTCTTT.